These 15 T cell receptor beta chains share one sample of origin, sequenced in a study of blood T cells in healthy people across ages (dated by TCRdb to between 2014 and 2016). Receptor amplification or capture employed 5' RACE. TCRdb records Illumina HiSeq 2500 as the sequencer. The second PCR ran for about 7 to 11 cycles and used a J-beta primer mix along with a sample-barcoded 5' primer. Starting from the raw public reads, TCRdb applied fastp trimming at Q25, assembled clones with MiXCR and retained in-frame beta chains. Each entry merges the rows of one CDR3 protein and shows their most common DNA and genes. Present in this sample are approximately 800,000 distinct CDR3 sequences, 53% of which were seen just once. Clones ranked in the top ten supply roughly 37% of the sample. The sample consisted of blood. The receptor set was obtained from an elderly man in good health.

The V gene is TRBV6-6, the J gene TRBJ2-3; 10 bases align to TRBD2. V lost 6 bases and J lost 2; bases outside the gene matches: 11. Germline V gene lookup returns CDR1 MNHNY and CDR2 SVGAGI (reference sequence). The CDR3 has 17 amino acids. The CDR3 nucleotides are TGTGCCAGCAGCGCCCCCGGGACTAGCGTCTTCACAGATACGCAGTATTTT. It codes for CASSAPGTSVFTDTQYF.

The chain couples TRBV4-1 to TRBJ2-3; D gene unclear. In germline, CDR1 is MGHRA, CDR2 YSYEKL. The CDR3 is 16 residues long. Trimming shortened V by 0 bases and J by 14 bases, and 24 bases separated the two germline ends. In nucleotides, the CDR3 is TGCGCCAGCAGCCAAGATCTTGGCCCCCTATCGAGAGACGCGTATTTT. Amino acid sequence: CASSQDLGPLSRDAYF.

The CDR3, as DNA: TGTGCCAGCAGTTTCGGGCAGGGGGGCTATGGCTACACCTTC. Protein sequence: CASSFGQGGYGYTF. The chain recombines TRBV12-3 or TRBV12-4 with TRBJ1-2; TRBD1 aligns across 7 bases. The V segment lost 3 bases and the J segment 4 bases; nucleotides outside the gene matches: 5. The CDR3 has 14 residues.

The chain recombines TRBV20-1 with TRBJ2-7; the D is unclear. Germline values: CDR1 DFQATT, CDR2 SNEGSKA (reference sequence). The CDR3 contains 11 residues. The V and J ends lost 2 bases and 7 bases respectively, with 9 bases between them. In DNA, the CDR3 is TGCAGTGCTAGAAGCGCCGGGGAGCAGTACTTC. It translates to CSARSAGEQYF.

About this clonotype: One end of the junction varies from germline; a read error may be responsible. The chain employs TRBV29-1 and TRBJ2-7; the match to TRBD1 covers 9 bases. The germline V gene encodes CDR1 SQVTM and CDR2 ANQGSEA. This CDR3 has 13 residues. In nucleotides, the CDR3 is TGCAGCGTTGGGGGGACAGGGTACGACGAGAAGTACTTC. Translating it yields CSVGGTGYDEKYF.

V gene TRBV29-1 combines with J gene TRBJ2-1; no firm D call. The germline CDR1 and CDR2 sequences are SQVTM and ANQGSEA. Trimming took 7 bases from V and 5 from J, leaving 9 bases between them. CDR3 length: 11 residues. In DNA, the CDR3 is TGCAGCGGGGAATACAACAATGAGCAGTTCTTC. Its protein is CSGEYNNEQFF.

In its sample, this clonotype was seen a few times. The J gene is TRBJ2-7, the V gene TRBV2; TRBD2 aligns across 15 bases. Germline values: CDR1 SNHLY, CDR2 FYNNEI. The V and J ends lost 7 bases and 8 bases, in that order; junction bases with no gene match: 6. CDR3 length equals 14 residues. The DNA for the CDR3 is TGTGCCAGCACTTCGGGGACTAGCGGGAGGAAGCAGTACTTC. It yields the protein CASTSGTSGRKQYF. The full variable domain, with the rest looked up from reference TRBV2 and TRBJ2-7, is EPEVTQTPSHQVTQMGQEVILRCVPISNHLYFYWYRQILGQKVEFLVSFYNNEISEKSEIFDDQFSVERPDGSNFTLKIRSTKLEDSAMYFCASTSGTSGRKQYFGPGTRLTVT.

The chain couples TRBV2 to TRBJ2-1, with 11 positions matching TRBD2. This CDR3 is built from 16 residues. The germline V gene encodes CDR1 SNHLY and CDR2 FYNNEI. Trimming removed 3 bases from V and 9 bases from J; junction bases left unmatched: 10. CDR3 region: CASSESGLAGGSEQFF. CDR3 DNA: TGTGCCAGCAGTGAGTCGGGCCTAGCGGGAGGTAGTGAGCAGTTCTTC.

The genes are TRBV9 and TRBJ2-7; no definite D call. The J call may be faulty, since TRBJ2-5 better matches the DNA end. This CDR3 has 15 amino acids. Germline V gene data show CDR1 as SGDLS and CDR2 as YYNGEE. CDR3 residues: CASSVGSRRVETQYF. CDR3 coding DNA: TGTGCCAGCAGCGTAGGTAGCCGGCGAGTAGAGACCCAGTACTTC.

On this clonotype: The germline gene is not matched at one end of the junction; a read error may be the cause. V is TRBV12-3 or TRBV12-4 and J is TRBJ2-7; TRBD1 might be the D (6 bases). The length of the CDR3 is 15 residues. CDR3 nucleotides: TGTGCCAGCAGTCCCCCCACAGGGAGCTCCTACGAGGAGTACTTC. Its protein product is CASSPPTGSSYEEYF.

The J gene is TRBJ2-4, the V gene TRBV20-1, with D possibly being TRBD1 (6 bases). CDR1 DFQATT and CDR2 SNEGSKA come from the germline V gene (reference sequence). The V end lost 2 bases, the J end lost 9 bases, and 17 bases lay between the germline ends. The CDR3 covers 14 residues. For the CDR3, the DNA is TGCAGTGCTAGACAAGGCAGGGGTTCCGGCATTCAGTACTTC. Translating it yields CSARQGRGSGIQYF.

This chain joins TRBV24-1 and TRBJ2-1; 14 bases align to TRBD2. The trim removed 3 bases at V and 9 bases at J, leaving 6 bases unmatched. The CDR3 consists of 16 residues. Germline CDR1 reads KGHDR; CDR2 reads SFDVKD. The DNA for the CDR3 is TGTGCCACCAGTGATCCCCGACTAGCGGGAGGGCCTGAGCAGTTCTTC. Its protein product is CATSDPRLAGGPEQFF.

This clonotype turned up a few times. The rearrangement joins TRBV6-6 to TRBJ2-5, with 10 bases fitting TRBD2. Trimming at V came to 6 bases and at J to 4 bases, leaving 2 bases not matched to a gene. CDR1 is MNHNY, CDR2 SVGAGI, per germline (reference sequence). CDR3 length: 13 residues. The CDR3 loop reads CASRGTSVETQYF. The CDR3 DNA sequence: TGTGCCAGCAGGGGGACTAGCGTAGAGACCCAGTACTTC.

Concerning this clonotype itself: At one boundary the junction diverges from the germline segment, which might be a read error. The rearrangement links TRBV9 to TRBJ2-7, with D perhaps TRBD1 or TRBD2 (6 bases each). The CDR3 runs to 15 residues. From germline, CDR1 is SGDLS and CDR2 YYNGEE. The DNA of the CDR3 is TGTGCCAGCAGCGAGGGGGGAGGAGGCTCCGACGAGCAGTACTTC. Its protein is CASSEGGGGSDEQYF.

A word on this clonotype: With a much larger clone just one base away, this may be a read error. The chain has TRBV29-1 and TRBJ2-4; D might be TRBD1 or TRBD2, each matching 5 bases. The J call may be incorrect, as the DNA end agrees better with TRBJ2-7. Germline CDR1 and CDR2: SQVTM and ANQGSEA. This CDR3 has 14 residues. The CDR3 spells CSVEAGFGGYEQYF. The DNA for the CDR3 is TGCAGCGTTGAAGCAGGGTTTGGAGGCTACGAGCAGTACTTC.